These 2 T cell receptor beta chains were sequenced from one sample in a study of blood T cells in healthy people across ages (dated by TCRdb to about 2015). Libraries were built with 5' RACE. Instrument used: Illumina HiSeq 2500. A second PCR of roughly 6 to 11 cycles was run with a J-beta primer mix and a sample-barcoded 5' primer. TCRdb reworked the public reads: Q25 trimming with fastp, MiXCR clone assembly, productive beta chains retained. Each entry is one CDR3 protein sequence, shown with its most common DNA and genes. This sample gives 600,000 or so distinct CDR3 sequences in total; less than 60% of them show up just once. The ten largest account for 20% to 25% of the sample. The sample taken for sequencing was blood. These receptor sequences come from a man aged 80 or over in good health.

Here the CDR3 reads CASGSGDRCGYTF. In DNA form, the CDR3 reads TGTGCTAGTGGCAGCGGGGACAGATGTGGCTACACCTTC. This chain uses TRBV12-5 with TRBJ1-2; the match to TRBD1 covers 7 bases. The V gene end was trimmed by 6 bases and the J gene end by 7 bases; junction bases not matched to a gene: 8. The CDR3 contains 13 residues. Germline-derived CDR1 and CDR2 are LGHNT and FRNRAP.

About this clonotype itself: One end of the junction varies from germline; a read error may be responsible. The chain is built from TRBV24-1 and TRBJ2-6, with D uncertain. This CDR3 is 16 amino acids long. Germline V gene sequence: CDR1 KGHDR, CDR2 SFDVKD. CDR3 residues: CAISDSLGTGANVLTF. In nucleotides, the CDR3 is TGTGCCATCAGTGATTCGTTGGGGACTGGGGCCAACGTCCTGACTTTC.